The clone carrying this TCR beta chain was seen repeatedly, ten times or more. The library protocol tagged individual cDNA molecules with unique molecular identifiers. TCRdb re-derived calls from the 5' RACE reads in MiXCR, one entry per CDR3 protein. This sample has some 30,000 distinct CDR3 sequences, with about 3.8% found just once. This sample is drawn from a study of early T cells in non-severe SARS-CoV-2 infection. Study at large: The study sequenced bulk RNA from unsorted whole blood, with chains unpaired.

Germline V gives CDR1 GTSNPN, CDR2 SVGIG (reference sequence). V was shortened by 4 bases and J by 10 bases, with 14 bases between the two germline ends. The CDR3 totals 13 residues. The chain couples TRBV30 to TRBJ1-6; D gene unclear. Sequencing input: whole blood. The origin of this receptor is an adult who was a healthcare worker with PCR-confirmed SARS-CoV-2 infection or an uninfected control (not recorded which). CDR3 protein: CAWIPGFRSPLHF. DNA for the CDR3: TGTGCCTGGATCCCGGGCTTTCGCTCACCCCTCCACTTT.